Following are 25 T cell receptor beta chains from one sample sequenced in a study of a mutant IDH1 vaccine in newly diagnosed glioma. Time point given: week 35, safety follow-up. The investigators gave 300 ug of mutant IDH1 20-mer peptide in each vaccine dose, together with topical imiquimod. The assay was immunoSEQ multiplex PCR, and TCRdb's table has in-frame clones only and misses some. The sample consists of around 54,000 clones, 85% to 90% of them appearing once. These receptors lack a known antigen. The input for sequencing was PBMCs, taken from a glioma patient whose treatment included an IDH1 peptide vaccine. These receptors came from a man aged 35-49 years with glioma.

In DNA form, the CDR3 reads TGCGCCAGCAGCCACGATGGGGGGAACTATGGCTACACCTTC. Translated, it gives CASSHDGGNYGYTF. The chain joins TRBV5-1 to TRBJ1-2, with D maybe TRBD1 (5 bases). Germline V gene sequence: CDR1 SGHRS, CDR2 YFSETQ. Trimming removed 4 bases from V and 2 bases from J, with 12 bases in between. CDR3 length: 14 residues.

The chain couples TRBV9 to TRBJ1-2; D possibly corresponds to TRBD1 (6 bases). V gave up 3 bases and J gave up 1 base, with 10 bases separating them. This CDR3 has 14 amino acids. Germline CDR1 and CDR2: SGDLS and YYNGEE. The CDR3 here is CASSEGTNNYGYTF. The CDR3 DNA reads as TGTGCCAGCAGCGAGGGGACAAATAACTATGGCTACACCTTC. The full variable domain, in which reference TRBV9 and TRBJ1-2 provide the parts outside the CDR3, is DSGVTQTPKHLITATGQRVTLRCSPRSGDLSVYWYQQSLDQGLQFLIQYYNGEERAKGNILERFSAQQFPDLHSELNLSSLELGDSALYFCASSEGTNNYGYTFGSGTRLTVV.

The CDR3 here is CASNPTGAGETTGELFF. The CDR3 DNA follows: TGCGCCAGCAACCCCACGGGAGCGGGAGAGACCACCGGGGAGCTGTTTTTT. This chain connects TRBV5-1 to TRBJ2-2; 8 nucleotides match TRBD2. The CDR3 has 17 residues. After removal of 6 bases from V and 4 bases from J, the junction contained 14 bases not matched to a gene. Per the germline V gene, CDR1 is SGHRS and CDR2 is YFSETQ.

The chain recombines TRBV5-4 with TRBJ2-6; TRBD2 matches 7 bases. The CDR3 extends over 15 amino acids. V was clipped by 7 bases and J by 1 base; unmatched bases: 5. The germline V gene has CDR1 SGHNT and CDR2 YYREEE (reference sequence). The CDR3 sequence: CASSREGSGANVLTF. The CDR3 DNA is TGTGCCAGCTCCAGGGAGGGATCTGGGGCCAACGTCCTGACTTTC.

This chain uses TRBV27 with TRBJ2-1; 11 bases agree with TRBD2. The CDR3 extends over 17 amino acids. The germline V gene has CDR1 MNHEY and CDR2 SMNVEV (reference sequence). With 4 bases clipped from V and 0 bases from J, the junction kept 5 bases outside the gene matches. CDR3: CASSYRTSGLSYNEQFF. CDR3 bases: TGTGCCAGCAGTTACCGGACTAGCGGGCTCTCCTACAATGAGCAGTTCTTC.

The CDR3 DNA sequence: TGTGCCAGCAGACACGGGACAGAGGCCAACGTCCTGACTTTC. This encodes CASRHGTEANVLTF. The V call is TRBV6-1, the J call TRBJ2-6; 7 nucleotides agree with TRBD1. The V segment lost 6 bases and the J segment 6 bases; nucleotides outside the gene matches: 5. From germline, CDR1 is MNHNS and CDR2 SASEGT. This CDR3 has 14 amino acids.

This clone was detected once. The chain recombines TRBV25-1 with TRBJ1-5; D gene unclear. Between the trimmed V and J ends, which lost 2 bases and 0 bases, there was a span of 14 bases. This CDR3 has 17 amino acids. Germline CDR1 and CDR2: MGHDK and SYGVNS. The chain's CDR3 is CASSEEGVENSNQPQHF. Here the CDR3 DNA reads TGTGCCAGCAGTGAAGAGGGTGTGGAAAATAGCAATCAGCCCCAGCATTTT.

The chain uses TRBV19 and TRBJ2-7, with a weak D call TRBD2 (6 bases). This CDR3 comprises 12 residues. Trimming took off 3 bases at V and 6 bases at J, with 9 bases between the two ends. In germline, CDR1 is LNHDA, CDR2 SQIVND (reference sequence). The CDR3 DNA sequence: TGTGCCAGTAGTATCGGGGGACTCGAGCAGTACTTC. Encoded protein: CASSIGGLEQYF.

The V call is TRBV2, the J call TRBJ2-5; TRBD2 agrees at 10 bases. The trim removed 2 bases at V and 0 bases at J, leaving 6 bases unmatched. Germline CDR1 is SNHLY and CDR2 is FYNNEI. The CDR3 is 17 amino acids. CDR3 sequence (DNA): TGTGCCAGCAGTGAATATACTAGCGGGGTGTACCAAGAGACCCAGTACTTC. Its protein is CASSEYTSGVYQETQYF.

DNA for the CDR3: TGTGCCAGCAGCTTAGCACTAGCGGGCCCATCCCATGAGCAGTTCTTC. Its translation: CASSLALAGPSHEQFF. V and J are TRBV7-6 and TRBJ2-1, with 9 bases matching TRBD2. Trimming removed 0 bases from V and 8 bases from J; junction bases left unmatched: 8. This CDR3 is built from 16 residues. Germline loops: CDR1 SGHVS, CDR2 FNYEAQ.

The J gene is TRBJ2-7, the V gene TRBV19, with D maybe TRBD2 (5 bases). Germline lookup yields CDR1 LNHDA and CDR2 SQIVND (reference sequence). The V end was cut by 6 bases, the J end by 2 bases, with 8 bases between. The CDR3 spans 12 residues. This chain's CDR3 is CASRGATYEQYF. CDR3 sequence (DNA): TGTGCCAGTAGGGGAGCTACCTACGAGCAGTACTTC. Variable domain in full (rest from reference TRBV19 and TRBJ2-7): DGGITQSPKYLFRKEGQNVTLSCEQNLNHDAMYWYRQDPGQGLRLIYYSQIVNDFQKGDIAEGYSVSREKKESFPLTVTSAQKNPTAFYLCASRGATYEQYFGPGTRLTVT.

With regard to this clone: A junction end diverges from the germline sequence, so it may reflect a read error. This chain connects TRBV7-3 to TRBJ1-1; D gene ambiguous. The CDR3 extends over 15 amino acids. CDR1 and CDR2 (germline): SGHTA, FQGTGA. CDR3 protein: CASSFSAGRVTEAFF. In DNA form, the CDR3 reads TGTGCCAGTAGCTTCTCAGCTGGGCGGGTGACTGAAGCTTTCTTT.

This sequence joins TRBV15 and TRBJ1-1; 7 bases match TRBD1. Trimming took 1 base from V and 2 from J; bases not matched to a gene: 13. The CDR3 is 18 residues long. Germline CDR1 is LNHNV and CDR2 is YYDKDF (reference sequence). The DNA for the CDR3 is TGTGCCACCAGCAGAGCCGACGGCCGGGACAGCTTTAACACTGAAGCTTTCTTT. Its protein is CATSRADGRDSFNTEAFF.

The chain employs TRBV7-8 and TRBJ1-3; 8 bases are shared with TRBD1. Unmatched junction bases numbered 9, after V lost 5 bases and J lost 0 bases. The CDR3 length is 17 residues. Germline assignment: CDR1 SGHVS and CDR2 FQNEAQ. CDR3 region: CASSVTGAPDSGNTIYF. In nucleotides, the CDR3 is TGTGCCAGCAGCGTGACAGGGGCTCCCGACTCTGGAAACACCATATATTTT.

The chain couples TRBV5-1 to TRBJ1-5, with D unresolved. This CDR3 contains 16 residues. CDR1 is SGHRS, CDR2 YFSETQ, per germline. The V end lost 2 bases, the J end lost 5 bases, and 17 bases lay between the germline ends. For the CDR3, the DNA is TGCGCCAGCAGCTTCCCTCCTACAGTCGAGTATCAGCCCCAGCATTTT. Translation gives CASSFPPTVEYQPQHF. The variable domain in full, with the rest retrieved from reference TRBV5-1 and TRBJ1-5, is KAGVTQTPRYLIKTRGQQVTLSCSPISGHRSVSWYQQTPGQGLQFLFEYFSETQRNKGNFPGRFSGRQFSNSRSEMNVSTLELGDSALYLCASSFPPTVEYQPQHFGDGTRLSIL.

V and J are TRBV6-5 and TRBJ2-7; TRBD2 aligns across 12 bases. Trimming at V came to 6 bases and at J to 1 base, leaving 4 bases not matched to a gene. Germline CDR1 reads MNHEY; CDR2 reads SVGAGI. The CDR3 has 15 residues. The CDR3 nucleotides are TGTGCCAGCAGACGCGGACTAGCGGGGTCCTACGAGCAGTACTTC. This gives the protein CASRRGLAGSYEQYF.

This clone was seen just once. The CDR3 reads CASRGSVAQYF. The CDR3 nucleotides read TGTGCCAGCAGAGGTAGTGTGGCGCAGTATTTT. The chain has TRBV28 and TRBJ2-3; D remains ambiguous. Germline CDR1 MDHEN, CDR2 SYDVKM. CDR3 length: 11 residues. Trimming removed 6 bases at V and 10 bases at J, with 11 bases between.

This chain connects TRBV6-5 to TRBJ2-7; 9 bases are shared with TRBD1. Trimming at V came to 7 bases and at J to 5 bases, leaving 6 bases not matched to a gene. CDR3 size: 13 residues. Germline CDR1 MNHEY, CDR2 SVGAGI. The CDR3 DNA reads TGTGCCAGCACCAACCGACAGGGGGACGAGCAGTACTTC. Translating gives CASTNRQGDEQYF.

This chain connects TRBV6-5 to TRBJ2-4; 8 bases are shared with TRBD2. This CDR3 is built from 15 residues. Unmatched junction bases numbered 1, after V lost 0 bases and J lost 3 bases. Germline loops: CDR1 MNHEY, CDR2 SVGAGI. CDR3 DNA sequence: TGTGCCAGCAGTTACTCGAGCGGGAGCAAAAACATTCAGTACTTC. It codes for CASSYSSGSKNIQYF.

This clone was detected only once. The rearrangement links TRBV7-8 to TRBJ1-3; 9 positions agree with TRBD1. Germline CDR1 and CDR2: SGHVS and FQNEAQ. Losses at the gene ends were 5 bases for V and 6 bases for J; bases not matched to a gene: 5. The CDR3 is 14 amino acids. This chain's CDR3 is CASSPRTGVNTIYF. CDR3 coding DNA: TGTGCCAGCAGCCCCCGGACAGGGGTAAACACCATATATTTT.

The chain joins TRBV19 to TRBJ2-7, with 7 bases that match TRBD1. The germline V gene encodes CDR1 LNHDA and CDR2 SQIVND (reference sequence). The V segment lost 6 bases and the J segment 1 base; nucleotides outside the gene matches: 6. This CDR3 has 14 residues. The CDR3 DNA follows: TGTGCCAGTAGCGGGACAGCCAGATCCTACGAGCAGTACTTC. It is translated as CASSGTARSYEQYF.

The V and J genes are TRBV7-2 and TRBJ2-7; 9 bases match TRBD2. This CDR3 contains 15 residues. CDR1 and CDR2 from the germline V gene are SGHTA and FQGNSA. J lost 6 bases, V lost 0 bases, and 6 bases had no gene match. The CDR3 nucleotides read TGTGCCAGCAGCTTAGCGCGAAGCGGGAGGAGCGAGCAGTACTTC. Its protein product is CASSLARSGRSEQYF.

This chain links TRBV5-4 with TRBJ2-1; 9 positions match TRBD2. The V gene end was trimmed by 1 base and the J gene end by 4 bases; junction bases not matched to a gene: 3. The CDR3 runs to 15 residues. The germline gives CDR1 SGHNT, CDR2 YYREEE (reference sequence). The CDR3 DNA reads as TGTGCCAGCAGCTTGTCTCTAGCGGGATACAATGAGCAGTTCTTC. Amino acids: CASSLSLAGYNEQFF. Combining the CDR3 with reference TRBV5-4 and TRBJ2-1 gives the whole variable domain ETGVTQSPTHLIKTRGQQVTLRCSSQSGHNTVSWYQQALGQGPQFIFQYYREEENGRGNFPPRFSGLQFPNYSSELNVNALELDDSALYLCASSLSLAGYNEQFFGPGTRLTVL.

The V gene is TRBV19, the J gene TRBJ2-7; no firm D call. This CDR3 region has 12 residues. The germline V gene has CDR1 LNHDA and CDR2 SQIVND (reference sequence). V lost 5 bases and J 6 bases, leaving 11 bases between the germline ends. The CDR3 sequence is CASSLLHGEQYF. CDR3 DNA sequence: TGTGCCAGTAGTCTTTTACATGGCGAGCAGTACTTC.

The V gene is TRBV5-1, the J gene TRBJ2-7; 9 nucleotides line up with TRBD1. CDR1 SGHRS and CDR2 YFSETQ come from the germline V gene. The CDR3 has 16 residues. V shed 4 bases and J 3 bases; nucleotides not matched to a gene: 11. DNA of the CDR3: TGCGCCAGCAGCGAATACAGGGGGCGCGGGGTCTACGAGCAGTACTTC. Amino acid sequence: CASSEYRGRGVYEQYF.